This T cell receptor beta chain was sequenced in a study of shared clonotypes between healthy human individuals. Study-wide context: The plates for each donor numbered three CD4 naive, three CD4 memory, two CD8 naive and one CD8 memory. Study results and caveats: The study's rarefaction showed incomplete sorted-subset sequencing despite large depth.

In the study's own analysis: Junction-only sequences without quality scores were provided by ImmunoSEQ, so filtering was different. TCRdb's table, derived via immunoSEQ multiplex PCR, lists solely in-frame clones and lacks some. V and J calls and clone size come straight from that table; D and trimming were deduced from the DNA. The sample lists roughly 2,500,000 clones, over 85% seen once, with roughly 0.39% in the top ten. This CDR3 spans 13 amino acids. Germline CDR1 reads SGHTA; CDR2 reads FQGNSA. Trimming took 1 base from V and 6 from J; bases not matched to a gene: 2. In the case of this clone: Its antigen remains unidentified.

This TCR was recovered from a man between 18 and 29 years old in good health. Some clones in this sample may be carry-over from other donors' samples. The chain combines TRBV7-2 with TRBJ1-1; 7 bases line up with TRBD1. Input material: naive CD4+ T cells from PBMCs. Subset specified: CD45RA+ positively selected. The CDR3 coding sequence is TGTGCCAGCAGCTTAGTCACAGGGGCTGAAGCTTTCTTT. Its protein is CASSLVTGAEAFF.